The T cell receptor (beta chain) described here comes from a study of T cell clonality in common variable immunodeficiency. Study-level results: Compared with healthy controls, CVID subjects showed increased TCRbeta clonality, mostly in about a third.

The germline CDR1 and CDR2 sequences are GTSNPN and SVGIG (reference sequence). Between the trimmed V and J ends, which lost 3 bases and 6 bases, there was a span of 18 bases. This CDR3 is built from 15 residues. This clone was observed many times. Its target is unknown. The read gets to within 3 residues of the CDR3 end, and the germline J gene fills in the rest. Caucasian heritage predominated among both patients and controls. Sequencing was performed with immunoSEQ multiplex PCR; in TCRdb, only in-frame clones are kept and a portion is missing. The sample yields tens of thousands of clones, without any singletons.

The rearrangement uses TRBV30 and TRBJ2-1; a possible D gene is TRBD2 (6 bases). Sequenced sample: peripheral blood mononuclear cells. This sequence originates from a person between 18 and 69 years old in good health. The part of the CDR3 DNA that was read is TGTGCCTGGAGCCAAAGTGCTCAGGAGGGCAATGAG. Translated: CAWSQSAQEGNE. The full CDR3 protein is CAWSQSAQEGNEQFF.